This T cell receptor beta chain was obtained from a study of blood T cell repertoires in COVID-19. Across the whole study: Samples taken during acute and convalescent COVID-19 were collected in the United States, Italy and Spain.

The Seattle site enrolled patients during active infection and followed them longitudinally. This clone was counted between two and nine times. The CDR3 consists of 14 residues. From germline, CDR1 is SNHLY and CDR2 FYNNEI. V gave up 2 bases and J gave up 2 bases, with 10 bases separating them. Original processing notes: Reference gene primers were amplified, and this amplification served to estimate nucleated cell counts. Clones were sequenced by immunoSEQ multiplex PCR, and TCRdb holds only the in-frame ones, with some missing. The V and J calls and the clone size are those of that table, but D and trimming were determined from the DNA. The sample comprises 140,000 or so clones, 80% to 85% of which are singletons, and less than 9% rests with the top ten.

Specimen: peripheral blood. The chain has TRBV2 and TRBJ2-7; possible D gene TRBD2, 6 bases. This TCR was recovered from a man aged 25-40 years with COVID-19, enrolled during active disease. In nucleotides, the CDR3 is TGTGCCAGCAGTGAAAGGCGGGGACCCTACGAGCAGTACTTC. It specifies CASSERRGPYEQYF.